This T cell receptor (beta chain) is drawn from a study of T cells in localized non-small cell lung cancer. Study results and caveats: Highest T cell clonality was seen in uninvolved adjacent lung, surpassing that measured in tumor.

Adjacent lung was taken at least 2 cm from the tumor margin, free of atypia. Concerning this clone: Its target is not known.

Some clones are missing from TCRdb's copy, which holds only in-frame ones; the method was immunoSEQ multiplex PCR. Among 950 to 1,500 clones listed, over 20% were seen once. V lost 5 bases and J 2 bases, leaving 13 bases between the germline ends. The V gene's germline CDR1 is SGDLS and CDR2 YYNGEE. The CDR3 extends over 14 amino acids. The receptor was derived from a man aged 40-75 years with stage II lung adenocarcinoma. V and J are TRBV9 and TRBJ1-1, with unresolved D. Sequences were derived from normal lung tissue next to the tumor, sampled before any cancer treatment. CDR3 nucleotides: TGTGCCAGCAGTATCAACAGAGTCAACACTGAAGCTTTCTTT. Protein product: CASSINRVNTEAFF.